This T cell receptor beta chain originates from a study of shared clonotypes between healthy human individuals. Remarks on this clone: Different DNA sequences within this sample yield the same CDR3.

TCRdb's table, derived via immunoSEQ multiplex PCR, lists solely in-frame clones and lacks some. The sample yields about 2.1 million clones, approximately 94% seen once. Germline-derived CDR1 and CDR2 are SGHDN and FVKESK. V was cut by 0 bases and J by 6 bases, with 7 bases left in between. This CDR3 contains 13 residues. CD45RO-negative, CCR7-selected cells formed the naive CD8 fraction, which excluded terminally differentiated effector memory CD45RA+ cells. The clonotype comes from a man younger than 35 in good health. Some clones in this sample may be carry-over from other donors' samples. The V call is TRBV14, the J call TRBJ2-3; D not certain. Sequencing was carried out using naive CD8+ T cells from PBMCs. CDR3 loop: CASSQDITDTQYF. DNA of the CDR3: TGTGCCAGCAGCCAAGATATCACGGATACGCAGTATTTT.